Only a few counts were recorded for the clone carrying this T cell receptor (beta chain). The CDR3 contains 11 residues. CDR1 WNHNN and CDR2 SYGVQD come from the germline V gene (reference sequence). Trimming took 11 bases from V and 0 from J, leaving 7 bases between them. The data belong to a study of technical replicates of blood from a handful of donors. Clones were read by immunoSEQ multiplex PCR, and TCRdb kept only the in-frame ones, dropping some. The sample lists approximately 78,000 clones, around 90% occurring once. V is TRBV10-1 and J is TRBJ1-2; D unresolved. The source material was T cells isolated from PBMCs. The sequence was collected from a human donor in good health. Here the CDR3 DNA reads TGCGCCGTATTAGCTAACTATGGCTACACCTTC. This codes for CAVLANYGYTF.